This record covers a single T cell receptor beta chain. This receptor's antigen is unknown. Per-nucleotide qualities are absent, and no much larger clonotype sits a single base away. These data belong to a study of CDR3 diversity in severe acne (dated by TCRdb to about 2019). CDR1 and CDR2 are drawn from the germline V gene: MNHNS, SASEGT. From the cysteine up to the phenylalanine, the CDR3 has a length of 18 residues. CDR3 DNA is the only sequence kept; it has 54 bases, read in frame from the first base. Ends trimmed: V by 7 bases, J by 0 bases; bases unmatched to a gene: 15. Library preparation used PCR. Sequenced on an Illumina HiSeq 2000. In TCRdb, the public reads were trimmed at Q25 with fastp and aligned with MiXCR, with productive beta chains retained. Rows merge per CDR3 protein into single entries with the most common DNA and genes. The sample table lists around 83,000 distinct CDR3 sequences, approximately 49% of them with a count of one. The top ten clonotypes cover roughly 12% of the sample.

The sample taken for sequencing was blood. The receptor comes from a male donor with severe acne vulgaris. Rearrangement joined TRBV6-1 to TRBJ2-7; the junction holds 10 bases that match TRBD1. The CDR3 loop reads CASTHGIGQGEGSYEQYF. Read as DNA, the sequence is TGTGCCAGCACCCACGGCATTGGACAGGGGGAGGGCTCCTACGAGCAGTACTTC.